The next 18 T cell receptor beta chains were all read from a single sample in a study of identical twins. MiXCR, applied by TCRdb to the 5' RACE reads, yields one record per CDR3 protein. The sample has around 1.7 million distinct CDR3 sequences; around a third are singletons. Sequencing was performed on cord blood. The receptors derive from a newborn girl in good health.

The chain joins TRBV24-1 to TRBJ1-5; tentatively, D is TRBD1 (5 bases). The CDR3 runs to 14 residues. The germline V gene has CDR1 KGHDR and CDR2 SFDVKD. Trimming took 0 bases from V and 7 from J, leaving 9 bases between them. The CDR3 nucleotides are TGTGCCACCAGTGATTTGAAGGGGATCCAGCCCCAGCATTTT. Translated, it gives CATSDLKGIQPQHF.

This clonotype occurred a few times. The genes are TRBV3-1 and TRBJ2-1; 8 nucleotides agree with TRBD2. The germline V gene encodes CDR1 LGHDT and CDR2 YNNKEL (reference sequence). The CDR3 has 13 residues. V lost 4 bases, J lost 14 bases, and 10 bases stayed unmatched. Written as DNA, the CDR3 is TGTGCCAGCAGCCCCTGGGCTAGCGGGCAAAAGTTCTTC. This translates into CASSPWASGQKFF.

This clonotype was observed a handful of times. The V and J genes are TRBV12-3 or TRBV12-4 and TRBJ1-5; D remains unclear. V was cut by 4 bases and J by 7 bases, with 17 bases left in between. The CDR3 length is 15 residues. The CDR3 DNA sequence: TGTGCCAGCAGTTCTTTTTTCCGGCGCGGGCAGCCCCAGCATTTT. Encoded protein: CASSSFFRRGQPQHF.

In this sample, this clonotype turned up a few times. The V and J genes are TRBV28 and TRBJ2-1; TRBD2 matches at 9 bases. The CDR3 is made up of 16 amino acids. In germline, CDR1 is MDHEN, CDR2 SYDVKM. V shed 5 bases and J 2 bases; nucleotides not matched to a gene: 7. The CDR3: CASSDLAGATYNEQFF. The CDR3 nucleotides are TGTGCCAGCAGTGACTTAGCGGGAGCTACCTACAATGAGCAGTTCTTC.

V usage is TRBV7-8 and J usage is TRBJ2-3; maybe TRBD2 (5 bases). Germline-derived CDR1 and CDR2 are SGHVS and FQNEAQ. V was clipped by 7 bases and J by 14 bases, with 19 bases between them. The CDR3 runs 12 residues. Here the CDR3 DNA reads TGTGCCAGCAACTCGTTTTCTAGCTTCATGTATTTT. It yields the protein CASNSFSSFMYF.

This clonotype was seen only a few times. The V gene is TRBV25-1, the J gene TRBJ2-5; D is undetermined. Germline V gene sequence: CDR1 MGHDK, CDR2 SYGVNS. The germline V and J ends were trimmed by 6 bases and 5 bases, with 16 bases remaining between them. The CDR3 has 14 amino acids. The CDR3 DNA follows: TGTGCCAGCAGCCCCTCCATTTACGGCGAGACCCAGTACTTC. Translated, it gives CASSPSIYGETQYF.

The chain links TRBV2 to TRBJ2-7; TRBD2 matches 12 bases. The J call is in doubt because the DNA end fits TRBJ2-4 better. CDR1 and CDR2 from the germline V gene are SNHLY and FYNNEI. CDR3 length: 16 amino acids. The CDR3 region is CASSEVGTSGQNIQYF. The CDR3 DNA is TGTGCCAGCAGTGAAGTAGGGACTAGCGGGCAAAACATTCAGTACTTC.

The chain uses TRBV12-3 or TRBV12-4 and TRBJ1-4, with D uncertain. V was cut by 3 bases and J by 6 bases, with 11 bases left in between. The CDR3 is 14 amino acids. For the CDR3, the DNA is TGTGCCAGCAGTTTTTGGCAGAGGGATGAAAAACTGTTTTTT. It specifies CASSFWQRDEKLFF.

This clonotype has a count of ten or more. The J gene is TRBJ1-4, the V gene TRBV2; no definite D call. CDR3 length: 10 residues. V was clipped by 5 bases and J by 8 bases, with 3 bases between them. Germline loops: CDR1 SNHLY, CDR2 FYNNEI. CDR3 DNA: TGTGCCAGCAGTTTCGAAAAACTGTTTTTT. It encodes CASSFEKLFF.

The rearrangement links TRBV11-2 to TRBJ2-1; possible D gene TRBD2, 5 bases. V was shortened by 5 bases and J by 4 bases, with 12 bases between the two germline ends. Germline V gene lookup returns CDR1 SGHAT and CDR2 FQNNGV. The CDR3 is 14 amino acids. The CDR3 DNA is TGTGCCAGCAGCACGTCCACGGGGTACAATGAGCAGTTCTTC. Translation: CASSTSTGYNEQFF.

V and J are TRBV5-1 and TRBJ1-1; the D is unclear. Trimming stripped 0 bases from V and 1 base from J, with 7 bases between. Looked up from germline, CDR1 is SGHRS and CDR2 is YFSETQ. The CDR3 contains 14 residues. The DNA for the CDR3 is TGCGCCAGCAGCTTGGCCGCGGAGAACACTGAAGCTTTCTTT. Protein sequence: CASSLAAENTEAFF.

V is TRBV12-3 or TRBV12-4 and J is TRBJ1-1; D is possibly TRBD1 (6 bases). The CDR3 runs 18 residues. The V and J ends lost 4 bases and 1 base respectively, with 22 bases between them. This CDR3 reads CASSSRRDLQGPNTEAFF. The CDR3 DNA sequence: TGTGCCAGCAGTTCCCGTAGGGACTTACAGGGACCGAACACTGAAGCTTTCTTT.

J is TRBJ2-5 and V is TRBV20-1; 9 nucleotides line up with TRBD2. The CDR3 covers 15 residues. The V segment lost 0 bases and the J segment 1 base; nucleotides outside the gene matches: 3. Looked up from germline, CDR1 is DFQATT and CDR2 is SNEGSKA (reference sequence). The chain's CDR3 is CSARDGGGAQETQYF. CDR3 nucleotides: TGCAGTGCTAGAGATGGCGGGGGGGCCCAAGAGACCCAGTACTTC.

This clonotype was observed many times. The V gene is TRBV7-2, the J gene TRBJ2-3; 9 nucleotides align to TRBD1. The CDR3 is 15 residues long. The V gene end was trimmed by 3 bases and the J gene end by 1 base; junction bases not matched to a gene: 2. Germline V gene lookup returns CDR1 SGHTA and CDR2 FQGNSA. The chain's CDR3 is CASSFDRGGTDTQYF. In DNA form, the CDR3 reads TGTGCCAGCAGCTTTGACAGGGGGGGCACAGATACGCAGTATTTT.

This clonotype occurred once. The junction does not match germline at one end; this may be a read error. This chain links TRBV5-1 with TRBJ1-5, with 7 bases that match TRBD1. From germline, CDR1 is SGHRS and CDR2 YFSETQ. The CDR3 spans 15 residues. CDR3 sequence (DNA): TGCGCCAGCTCCGGGACAGCTTATAGCAATCACCCCCAGCATTTT. Translation gives CASSGTAYSNHPQHF.

This chain connects TRBV4-2 to TRBJ1-2, with TRBD1 matching over 9 bases. V gave up 1 base and J gave up 3 bases; unmatched junction bases: 6. The CDR3 extends over 16 amino acids. Germline CDR1 reads LGHNA; CDR2 reads YNFKEQ. The CDR3 sequence is CASSQVQGQGYYGYTF. For the CDR3, the DNA is TGTGCCAGCAGCCAAGTCCAGGGACAGGGTTACTATGGCTACACCTTC.

In its sample, this clonotype was seen many times. The CDR3 spells CASSFFRGVYGYTF. For the CDR3, the DNA is TGTGCCAGCAGTTTCTTCAGGGGAGTATATGGCTACACCTTC. The gene calls are TRBV28 and TRBJ1-2, with D possibly TRBD1 on 6 matching bases. The CDR3 covers 14 residues. Trimming removed 3 bases at V and 5 bases at J, with 13 bases between. Germline CDR1 and CDR2: MDHEN and SYDVKM.

The rearrangement joins TRBV28 to TRBJ2-4; D is possibly TRBD2 (6 bases). The CDR3 runs to 17 residues. The V end lost 5 bases, the J end lost 8 bases, and 25 bases lay between the germline ends. Germline CDR1 and CDR2: MDHEN and SYDVKM. The CDR3 loop reads CASSPHPGLKNEDIQYF. DNA for the CDR3: TGTGCCAGCAGTCCTCATCCGGGACTCAAGAACGAGGACATTCAGTACTTC.